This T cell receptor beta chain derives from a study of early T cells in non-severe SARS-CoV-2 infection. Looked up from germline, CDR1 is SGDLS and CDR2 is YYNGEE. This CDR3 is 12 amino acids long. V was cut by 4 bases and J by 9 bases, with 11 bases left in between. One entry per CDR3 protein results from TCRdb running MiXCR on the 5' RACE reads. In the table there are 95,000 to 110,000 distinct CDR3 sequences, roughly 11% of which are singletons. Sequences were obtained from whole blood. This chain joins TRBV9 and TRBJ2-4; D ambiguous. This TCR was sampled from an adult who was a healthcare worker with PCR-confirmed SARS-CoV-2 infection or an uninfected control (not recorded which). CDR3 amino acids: CASSPHGFIQYF. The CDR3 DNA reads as TGTGCCAGCAGCCCCCACGGGTTCATTCAGTACTTC.